This T cell receptor (beta chain) was captured by sequencing in a study of T cell responses to AZD1222 COVID-19 vaccine. Study-level information: Second-dose recipients at about 4 or about 12 weeks were treated as one pooled group.

Worth noting for this clone: Its target is not known.

CDR3 length equals 15 residues. CDR1 SGHKS and CDR2 YYEKEE come from the germline V gene (reference sequence). V shed 0 bases and J shed 0 bases, with 7 bases lying between them. This table comes from immunoSEQ multiplex PCR, and its TCRdb copy is limited to in-frame clones, with some not included. Among 100,000 to 150,000 clones listed, about nine tenths were seen once. Whole-study results and caveats: Just a handful of AZD1222 recipients tested seropositive at baseline.

The receptor's source is an adult in good health. The sample was peripheral blood, taken on day 0 of AZD1222 vaccination. The V and J genes are TRBV5-5 and TRBJ1-5; D remains ambiguous. The CDR3 sequence: CASSLARFSNQPQHF. For the CDR3, the DNA is TGTGCCAGCAGCTTGGCCAGGTTTAGCAATCAGCCCCAGCATTTT.